The next 11 T cell receptor beta chains were all read from a single sample in a study of cytomegalovirus exposure and HLA in healthy donors listed by TCRdb under 2017. Library creation used the immunoSEQ multiplex PCR assay. The clones in this table, taken by TCRdb from immuneACCESS, are in-frame only. Not every clone is retained; where verified, under half of the shortfall comes from an unresolved V gene, and the cause of the rest is unknown. The sample includes about 160,000 clones, with about nine tenths observed a single time. The ten largest make up 9% to 12% of the sample. What was sequenced was PBMCs. The receptors derive from a woman aged 18-29 years in good health and CMV-seropositive.

This clone was counted between two and nine times. The CDR3 sequence is CASSIASQPQHF. CDR3 nucleotide sequence: TGTGCCAGTAGTATAGCTAGTCAGCCCCAGCATTTT. V usage is TRBV19 and J usage is TRBJ1-5; no clear D. CDR1 and CDR2 (germline): LNHDA, SQIVND (reference sequence). Deletions cut 1 base from V and 6 bases from J, with 4 bases between. The CDR3 consists of 12 residues.

The chain is built from TRBV7-2 and TRBJ2-7; tentative D call: TRBD1 (6 bases). The germline V and J ends were trimmed by 5 bases and 0 bases, with 11 bases remaining between them. Germline V gives CDR1 SGHTA, CDR2 FQGNSA. This CDR3 spans 14 amino acids. The CDR3 DNA sequence: TGTGCCAGCAGCCCCTGGACAGCCTCCTACGAGCAGTACTTC. Protein sequence: CASSPWTASYEQYF.

V is TRBV2 and J is TRBJ2-1, with 8 nucleotides matching TRBD2. The trim removed 7 bases at V and 8 bases at J, leaving 7 bases unmatched. This CDR3 has 13 residues. The V gene's germline CDR1 is SNHLY and CDR2 FYNNEI. CDR3 nucleotide sequence: TGTGCCAGCAATCAGCGGGAGTTCGATGAGCAGTTCTTC. It encodes CASNQREFDEQFF.

This clone was seen a few times. The genes are TRBV4-1 and TRBJ1-4, with 10 bases lining up with TRBD1. Germline trimming cut 10 bases from V and 7 bases from J; bases unmatched to any gene: 9. Per the germline V gene, CDR1 is MGHRA and CDR2 is YSYEKL. This CDR3 comprises 14 residues. CDR3 in amino acids: CATRSTGGGEKLFF. Here the CDR3 DNA reads TGCGCCACACGGTCGACAGGGGGCGGTGAAAAACTGTTTTTT.

V is TRBV6-6 and J is TRBJ2-2; 10 bases line up with TRBD2. CDR3 length: 16 amino acids. Per germline, CDR1 MNHNY and CDR2 SVGAGI (reference sequence). The trim removed 6 bases at V and 4 bases at J, leaving 8 bases unmatched. The CDR3 DNA sequence: TGTGCCAGCAGCCGAGCGGGAGGGCCGGGCACCGGGGAGCTGTTTTTT. Amino acids: CASSRAGGPGTGELFF.

The chain couples TRBV7-2 to TRBJ2-7, with TRBD2 matching 8 bases. The trim removed 2 bases at V and 3 bases at J, leaving 12 bases unmatched. Germline CDR1 SGHTA, CDR2 FQGNSA. The length of the CDR3 is 17 residues. The CDR3 DNA follows: TGTGCCAGCAGCTTAAGGCGGGGACGGGAGGGCCGCTACGAGCAGTACTTC. As protein: CASSLRRGREGRYEQYF.

The J gene is TRBJ2-7, the V gene TRBV4-1; tentative D call: TRBD2 (6 bases). Germline lookup yields CDR1 MGHRA and CDR2 YSYEKL. Trimming pared 3 bases from V and 2 bases from J, leaving 11 bases between. The CDR3 length is 14 residues. CDR3 DNA: TGCGCCAGCAGCCATACCGGGAGCCCCTACGAGCAGTACTTC. This encodes CASSHTGSPYEQYF.

V usage is TRBV27 and J usage is TRBJ2-4, with D possibly being TRBD1 (6 bases). Germline loops: CDR1 MNHEY, CDR2 SMNVEV (reference sequence). The CDR3 covers 17 residues. V shed 5 bases and J shed 0 bases, with 17 bases lying between them. CDR3 amino acids: CASSPWPGAVAKNIQYF. CDR3 bases: TGTGCCAGCAGTCCCTGGCCAGGGGCAGTAGCCAAAAACATTCAGTACTTC.

The rearrangement links TRBV5-1 to TRBJ2-3; 10 nucleotides match TRBD2. Unmatched junction bases numbered 19, after V lost 2 bases and J lost 4 bases. The V gene's germline CDR1 is SGHRS and CDR2 YFSETQ. The CDR3 sequence is 20 residues long. For the CDR3, the DNA is TGCGCCAGCAGCTTTGGAGAATGGACTAGCGGAAACATTCGCCCAGATACGCAGTATTTT. Residues: CASSFGEWTSGNIRPDTQYF.

This clone was seen only a few times. The J gene is TRBJ1-3, the V gene TRBV5-4; D remains unclear. CDR3 length: 16 residues. Trimming removed 0 bases at V and 1 base at J, with 11 bases between. Per germline, CDR1 SGHNT and CDR2 YYREEE (reference sequence). The CDR3 protein is CASSLDPGVSGNTIYF. The DNA for the CDR3 is TGTGCCAGCAGCTTGGACCCGGGAGTTTCTGGAAACACCATATATTTT.

About this clone: At one end the junction does not follow the germline gene, possibly because of a read error. The chain carries TRBV7-7 and TRBJ2-5; 9 nucleotides agree with TRBD1. This CDR3 region has 14 residues. Germline V lookup: CDR1 SSHAT, CDR2 FNYEAQ (reference sequence). The CDR3 protein is CASSLGQGTETQYF. DNA of the CDR3: TGTGCTAGCAGCTTGGGACAGGGTACCGAGACCCAGTACTTC.